The 8 T cell receptor beta chains given below trace back to one sample, sequenced in a study of CD8 T cells in Susac syndrome. Random-hexamer reverse transcription was applied to about 0.45 to 1 ug RNA. From the immunoSEQ multiplex PCR reads, TCRdb called clonotypes with MiXCR, one entry per CDR3 protein. The table lists 150,000 to 200,000 distinct CDR3 sequences, approximately 94% of them singletons. Sequenced: CD4+ T cells from PBMCs. The receptors here all came from a human donor with multiple sclerosis.

CDR3 DNA: TGTGCCAGCAGGCAGGGGACGGGGGAAAAACTGTTTTTT. Translating it yields CASRQGTGEKLFF. The chain is built from TRBV2 and TRBJ1-4, with D maybe TRBD1 (6 bases). Trimming stripped 6 bases from V and 8 bases from J, with 13 bases between. The CDR3 loop spans 13 amino acids. From germline, CDR1 is SNHLY and CDR2 FYNNEI.

The chain couples TRBV3-1 to TRBJ2-2; D unclear. The CDR3 has 14 amino acids. Germline-derived CDR1 and CDR2 are LGHDT and YNNKEL (reference sequence). V dropped 4 bases and J dropped 6 bases, with 12 bases sitting between them. This CDR3 reads CASSPPVSAGELFF. In DNA form, the CDR3 reads TGTGCCAGCAGCCCTCCGGTTTCGGCCGGGGAGCTGTTTTTT.

This chain uses TRBV4-1 with TRBJ2-1; tentative D call: TRBD2 (6 bases). Trimming removed 0 bases at V and 4 bases at J, with 13 bases between. The CDR3 loop spans 16 amino acids. Germline V gene sequence: CDR1 MGHRA, CDR2 YSYEKL. CDR3: CASSQDPLAGYNEQFF. Here the CDR3 DNA reads TGCGCCAGCAGCCAAGATCCACTAGCCGGTTACAATGAGCAGTTCTTC.

The rearrangement uses TRBV25-1 and TRBJ2-6, with 14 bases lining up with TRBD2. The CDR3 consists of 17 residues. CDR1 is MGHDK, CDR2 SYGVNS, per germline. Germline trimming cut 4 bases from V and 4 bases from J; bases unmatched to any gene: 3. The CDR3 loop reads CASSGLAGGQGANVLTF. The CDR3, as DNA: TGTGCCAGCAGTGGACTAGCGGGAGGGCAAGGGGCCAACGTCCTGACTTTC. Drawing the rest from reference TRBV25-1 and TRBJ2-6, the complete variable domain is EADIYQTPRYLVIGTGKKITLECSQTMGHDKMYWYQQDPGMELHLIHYSYGVNSTEKGDLSSESTVSRIRTEHFPLTLESARPSHTSQYLCASSGLAGGQGANVLTFGAGSRLTVL.

This sequence joins TRBV14 and TRBJ2-3; D may be TRBD2 (5 bases). CDR3 length equals 17 residues. Trimming took off 0 bases at V and 3 bases at J, with 16 bases between the two ends. The germline V gene has CDR1 SGHDN and CDR2 FVKESK. The CDR3 is CASSQEGLAVTTDTQYF. As DNA, the CDR3 is TGTGCCAGCAGCCAAGAAGGGCTAGCAGTTACGACAGATACGCAGTATTTT. The full variable domain, completed using reference TRBV14 and TRBJ2-3, is EAGVTQFPSHSVIEKGQTVTLRCDPISGHDNLYWYRRVMGKEIKFLLHFVKESKQDESGMPNNRFLAERTGGTYSTLKVQPAELEDSGVYFCASSQEGLAVTTDTQYFGPGTRLTVL.

The chain is built from TRBV15 and TRBJ1-1; no firm D call. V was cut by 2 bases and J by 1 base, with 20 bases left in between. This CDR3 comprises 18 residues. CDR1 and CDR2 (germline): LNHNV, YYDKDF (reference sequence). The chain's CDR3 is CATSRSPLMTVGNTEAFF. The CDR3 bases are TGTGCCACCAGCAGATCCCCGTTAATGACTGTTGGGAACACTGAAGCTTTCTTT.

The chain uses TRBV5-1 and TRBJ2-1; D is possibly TRBD1 or TRBD2 (6 bases each). The CDR3 contains 15 residues. V was clipped by 5 bases and J by 0 bases, with 12 bases between them. The germline V gene encodes CDR1 SGHRS and CDR2 YFSETQ. The CDR3 DNA follows: TGCGCCAGCAGTTTACAGGGAGGCTCCTACAATGAGCAGTTCTTC. This codes for CASSLQGGSYNEQFF.

The rearrangement joins TRBV30 to TRBJ2-7, with D hard to call. Germline loops: CDR1 GTSNPN, CDR2 SVGIG (reference sequence). V lost 1 base, J lost 0 bases, and 7 bases lay in between. This CDR3 comprises 13 residues. CDR3: CAWSDQLSYEQYF. In DNA form, the CDR3 reads TGTGCCTGGAGTGACCAGCTCTCCTACGAGCAGTACTTC.